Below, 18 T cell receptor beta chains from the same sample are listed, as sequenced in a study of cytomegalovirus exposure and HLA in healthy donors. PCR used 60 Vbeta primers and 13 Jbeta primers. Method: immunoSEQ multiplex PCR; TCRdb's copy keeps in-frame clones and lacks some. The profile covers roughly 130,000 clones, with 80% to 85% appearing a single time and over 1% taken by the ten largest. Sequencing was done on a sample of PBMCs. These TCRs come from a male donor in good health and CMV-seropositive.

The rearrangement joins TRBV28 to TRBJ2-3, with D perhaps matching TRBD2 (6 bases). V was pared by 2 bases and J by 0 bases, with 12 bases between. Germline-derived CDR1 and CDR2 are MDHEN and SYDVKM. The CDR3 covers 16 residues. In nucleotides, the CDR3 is TGTGCCAGCAGTTTAAGCCTAGCGCATAGCACAGATACGCAGTATTTT. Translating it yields CASSLSLAHSTDTQYF.

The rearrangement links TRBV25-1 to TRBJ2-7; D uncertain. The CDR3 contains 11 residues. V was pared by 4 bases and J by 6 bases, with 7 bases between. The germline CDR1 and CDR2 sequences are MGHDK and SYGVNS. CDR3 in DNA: TGTGCCAGCAGTGTGTCGGGCGAGCAGTACTTC. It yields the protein CASSVSGEQYF.

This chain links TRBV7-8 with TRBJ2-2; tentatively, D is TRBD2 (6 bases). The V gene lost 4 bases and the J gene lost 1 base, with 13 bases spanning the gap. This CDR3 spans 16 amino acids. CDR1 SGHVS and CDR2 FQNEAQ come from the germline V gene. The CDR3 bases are TGTGCCAGCAGCTCCACCCTAGCGAGGAACACCGGGGAGCTGTTTTTT. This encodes CASSSTLARNTGELFF.

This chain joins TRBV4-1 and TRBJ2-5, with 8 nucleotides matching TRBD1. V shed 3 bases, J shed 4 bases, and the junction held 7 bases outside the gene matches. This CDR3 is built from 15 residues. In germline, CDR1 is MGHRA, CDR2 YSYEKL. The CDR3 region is CASSHGQGVRETQYF. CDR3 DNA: TGCGCCAGCAGCCACGGACAGGGAGTGAGAGAGACCCAGTACTTC.

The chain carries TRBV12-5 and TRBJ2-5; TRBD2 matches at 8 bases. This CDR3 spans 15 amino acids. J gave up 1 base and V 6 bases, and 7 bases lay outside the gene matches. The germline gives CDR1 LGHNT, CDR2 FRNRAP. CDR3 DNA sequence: TGTGCTAGTGGGATCACCGGGACTAGCCAAGAGACCCAGTACTTC. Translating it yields CASGITGTSQETQYF.

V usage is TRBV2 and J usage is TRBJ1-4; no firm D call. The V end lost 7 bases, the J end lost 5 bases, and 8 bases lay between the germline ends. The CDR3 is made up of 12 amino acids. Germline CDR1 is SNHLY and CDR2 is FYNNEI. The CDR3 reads CASNRRNEKLFF. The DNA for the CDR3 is TGTGCCAGCAACAGACGCAATGAAAAACTGTTTTTT.

DNA for the CDR3: TGTGCCACCAGCCGTGACAGGGGACGGGGGACTGAAGCTTTCTTT. Residues: CATSRDRGRGTEAFF. This chain links TRBV15 with TRBJ1-1, with TRBD1 matching 8 bases. Germline assignment: CDR1 LNHNV and CDR2 YYDKDF (reference sequence). This CDR3 is 15 amino acids long. Trimming removed 5 bases from V and 5 bases from J; junction bases left unmatched: 10.

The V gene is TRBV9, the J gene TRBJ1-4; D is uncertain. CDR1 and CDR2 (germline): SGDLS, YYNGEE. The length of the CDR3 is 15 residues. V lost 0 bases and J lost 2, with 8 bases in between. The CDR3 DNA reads TGTGCCAGCAGCGTAGAAGGAGGGACTAATGAAAAACTGTTTTTT. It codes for CASSVEGGTNEKLFF.

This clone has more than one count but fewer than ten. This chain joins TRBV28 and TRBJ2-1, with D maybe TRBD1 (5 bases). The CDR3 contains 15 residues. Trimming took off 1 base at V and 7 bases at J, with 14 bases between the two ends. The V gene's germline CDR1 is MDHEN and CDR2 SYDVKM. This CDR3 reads CASSLFTGGVNEQFF. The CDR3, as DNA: TGTGCCAGCAGTTTATTTACAGGTGGGGTGAATGAGCAGTTCTTC.

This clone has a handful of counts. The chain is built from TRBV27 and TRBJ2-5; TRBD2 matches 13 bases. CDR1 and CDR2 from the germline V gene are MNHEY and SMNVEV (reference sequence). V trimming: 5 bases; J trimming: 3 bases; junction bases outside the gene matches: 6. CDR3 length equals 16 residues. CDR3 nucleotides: TGTGCCAGCAGTCCATGGACTAGCGGGAGAAAAGAGACCCAGTACTTC. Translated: CASSPWTSGRKETQYF.

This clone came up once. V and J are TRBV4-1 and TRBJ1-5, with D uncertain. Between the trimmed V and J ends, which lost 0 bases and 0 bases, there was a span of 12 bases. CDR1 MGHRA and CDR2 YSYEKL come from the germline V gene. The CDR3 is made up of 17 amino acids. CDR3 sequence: CASSQDVSVTSNQPQHF. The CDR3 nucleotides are TGCGCCAGCAGCCAAGATGTGTCAGTAACTAGCAATCAGCCCCAGCATTTT.

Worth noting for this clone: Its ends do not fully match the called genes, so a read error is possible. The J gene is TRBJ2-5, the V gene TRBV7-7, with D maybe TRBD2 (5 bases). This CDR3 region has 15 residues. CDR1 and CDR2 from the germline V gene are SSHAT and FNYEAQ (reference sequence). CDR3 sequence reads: CASSLVPTGGETQYF. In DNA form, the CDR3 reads TGTGCTAGCAGCTTAGTACCGACTGGAGGAGAGACCCAGTACTTC.

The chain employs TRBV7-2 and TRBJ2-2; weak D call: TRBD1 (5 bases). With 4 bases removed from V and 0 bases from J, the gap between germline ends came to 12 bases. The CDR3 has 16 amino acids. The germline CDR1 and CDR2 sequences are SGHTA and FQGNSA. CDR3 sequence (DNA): TGTGCCAGCAGCTGGGCGAGCAGGGCGAACACCGGGGAGCTGTTTTTT. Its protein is CASSWASRANTGELFF.

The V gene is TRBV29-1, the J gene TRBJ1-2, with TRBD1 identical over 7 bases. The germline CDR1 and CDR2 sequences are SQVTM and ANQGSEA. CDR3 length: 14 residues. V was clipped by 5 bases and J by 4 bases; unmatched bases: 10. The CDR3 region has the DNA TGCAGCGTTTTAGGAGGGGGCGAGAGCTATGGCTACACCTTC. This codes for CSVLGGGESYGYTF.

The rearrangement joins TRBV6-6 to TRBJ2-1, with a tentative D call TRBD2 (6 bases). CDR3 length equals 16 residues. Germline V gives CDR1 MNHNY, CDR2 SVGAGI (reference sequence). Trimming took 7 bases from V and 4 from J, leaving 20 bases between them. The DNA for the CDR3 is TGTGCCAGCACCCCTAATGAGGTGGAGGGTTACAATGAGCAGTTCTTC. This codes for CASTPNEVEGYNEQFF.

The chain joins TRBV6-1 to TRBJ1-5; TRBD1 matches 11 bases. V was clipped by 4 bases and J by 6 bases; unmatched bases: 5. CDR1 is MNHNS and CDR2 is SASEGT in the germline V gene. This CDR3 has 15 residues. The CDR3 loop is CASSGDGTGGQPQHF. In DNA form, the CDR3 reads TGTGCCAGCAGTGGAGATGGGACAGGGGGTCAGCCCCAGCATTTT.

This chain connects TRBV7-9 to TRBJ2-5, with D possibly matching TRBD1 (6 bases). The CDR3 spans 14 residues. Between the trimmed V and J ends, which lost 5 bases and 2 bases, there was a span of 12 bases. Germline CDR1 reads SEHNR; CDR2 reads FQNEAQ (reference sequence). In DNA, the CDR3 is TGTGCCAGCAGCGTGCGGACAGCTCAAGAGACCCAGTACTTC. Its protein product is CASSVRTAQETQYF.

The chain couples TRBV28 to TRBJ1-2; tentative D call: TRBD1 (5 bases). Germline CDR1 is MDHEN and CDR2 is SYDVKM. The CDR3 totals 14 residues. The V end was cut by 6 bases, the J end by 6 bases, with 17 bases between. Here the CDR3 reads CASSPHQGRNGYTF. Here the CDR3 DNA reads TGTGCCAGCAGCCCACACCAGGGTAGGAATGGCTACACCTTC.